The 24 T cell receptor beta chains presented below share a single source sample, sequenced in a study of control samples from healthy donors and cancer patients. The data were produced by immunoSEQ multiplex PCR, yet TCRdb's version contains in-frame clones alone and is incomplete. The sample carries more than 150,000 clones, 90% to 95% recorded once. What was sequenced was blood. These receptors were obtained from a woman under 40 in good health.

This rearrangement joins TRBV7-3 to TRBJ2-5; TRBD2 aligns across 7 bases. V dropped 5 bases and J dropped 5; count of bases not matched to a gene: 8. The CDR3 has 14 residues. Germline CDR1 and CDR2: SGHTA and FQGTGA. CDR3 DNA: TGTGCCAGCAGCGAGAAGGCGGGAGATGAGACCCAGTACTTC. It translates to CASSEKAGDETQYF. The whole variable domain, filled in from reference TRBV7-3 and TRBJ2-5, reads GAGVSQTPSNKVTEKGKYVELRCDPISGHTALYWYRQSLGQGPEFLIYFQGTGAADDSGLPNDRFFAVRPEGSVSTLKIQRTERGDSAVYLCASSEKAGDETQYFGPGTRLLVL.

Only one count was recorded for this clone. CDR3 amino acids: CSVEGGGGRSEQYF. DNA of the CDR3: TGCAGCGTTGAAGGGGGAGGGGGGCGGAGCGAGCAGTACTTC. V is TRBV29-1 and J is TRBJ2-7, with D tentatively TRBD2 (7 bases). The V end was cut by 1 base, the J end by 6 bases, with 16 bases between. CDR1 SQVTM and CDR2 ANQGSEA come from the germline V gene. The CDR3 length is 14 residues.

The rearrangement joins TRBV13 to TRBJ1-1; tentatively, D is TRBD1 (6 bases). Germline assignment: CDR1 PRHDT and CDR2 FYEKMQ (reference sequence). V lost 6 bases to trimming and J lost 11 bases, with 19 bases between them. The length of the CDR3 is 13 residues. CDR3 nucleotides: TGTGCCAGCAGAACTTACAGGGAAGGTGAGGCTTTCTTT. Translating gives CASRTYREGEAFF.

The chain has TRBV24-1 and TRBJ2-1; 9 positions match TRBD1. The V gene end was trimmed by 6 bases and the J gene end by 6 bases; junction bases not matched to a gene: 8. Germline V gives CDR1 KGHDR, CDR2 SFDVKD. The CDR3 contains 15 residues. Here the CDR3 reads CATSRQGETGNEQFF. Here the CDR3 DNA reads TGTGCCACCAGTAGACAGGGGGAAACTGGCAATGAGCAGTTCTTC.

V usage is TRBV27 and J usage is TRBJ1-3; no definite D call. V lost 0 bases, J lost 5 bases, and 5 bases lay in between. Looked up from germline, CDR1 is MNHEY and CDR2 is SMNVEV (reference sequence). There are 13 residues in the CDR3. CDR3 in DNA: TGTGCCAGCAGTTTATCAGAGAGAAACACCATATATTTT. The encoded protein is CASSLSERNTIYF.

This clone was counted a single time. The chain combines TRBV7-9 with TRBJ1-4; 9 positions match TRBD1. V shed 4 bases and J 10 bases; nucleotides not matched to a gene: 7. The CDR3 is 14 residues long. The germline V gene encodes CDR1 SEHNR and CDR2 FQNEAQ (reference sequence). In DNA, the CDR3 is TGTGCCAGCAGCTGGGACAGGGAGGCCGGAAAACTGTTTTTT. Translation gives CASSWDREAGKLFF. Combining the CDR3 with reference TRBV7-9 and TRBJ1-4 gives the whole variable domain DTGVSQNPRHKITKRGQNVTFRCDPISEHNRLYWYRQTLGQGPEFLTYFQNEAQLEKSRLLSDRFSAERPKGSFSTLEIQRTEQGDSAMYLCASSWDREAGKLFFGSGTQLSVL.

This clone was detected once. The V gene is TRBV7-9, the J gene TRBJ2-7, with a possible D match to TRBD1 (6 bases). Germline V lookup: CDR1 SEHNR, CDR2 FQNEAQ (reference sequence). V was clipped by 4 bases and J by 5 bases, with 12 bases between them. The CDR3 is 13 residues long. The chain's CDR3 is CASSWNRANEQYF. For the CDR3, the DNA is TGTGCCAGCAGCTGGAACAGGGCAAACGAGCAGTACTTC.

The chain recombines TRBV27 with TRBJ2-1, with 8 nucleotides matching TRBD2. The germline V gene encodes CDR1 MNHEY and CDR2 SMNVEV (reference sequence). The CDR3 totals 15 residues. Unmatched junction bases numbered 10, after V lost 6 bases and J lost 6 bases. The CDR3 here is CASSPSGSWGNEQFF. In DNA, the CDR3 is TGTGCCAGCAGCCCAAGCGGGAGCTGGGGCAATGAGCAGTTCTTC.

This rearrangement joins TRBV5-1 to TRBJ2-7; 8 bases map to TRBD1. Trimming removed 0 bases from V and 1 base from J; junction bases left unmatched: 12. CDR3 length equals 18 residues. Germline V CDR1 and CDR2: SGHRS, YFSETQ. This chain's CDR3 is CASSLGKGIWTGSYEQYF. The CDR3 DNA sequence: TGCGCCAGCAGCTTGGGAAAAGGCATCTGGACAGGGTCCTACGAGCAGTACTTC.

The V and J genes are TRBV29-1 and TRBJ2-1; D possibly matches TRBD1 or TRBD2 (5 bases each). Germline lookup yields CDR1 SQVTM and CDR2 ANQGSEA. The CDR3 has 17 amino acids. The V end was cut by 7 bases, the J end by 8 bases, with 30 bases between. CDR3 sequence reads: CSGRSGPLLPPGYEQFF. The CDR3 coding sequence is TGCAGCGGTCGATCGGGACCTCTACTACCACCCGGGTATGAGCAGTTCTTC.

The rearrangement links TRBV6-5 to TRBJ1-6, with D unclear. This CDR3 is built from 13 residues. Germline CDR1 MNHEY, CDR2 SVGAGI. Trimming left V 8 bases short and J 12 bases short, with 17 bases between. CDR3 nucleotide sequence: TGTGCCAGCGTGCGCACCCGGTTTGAACCCCTCCACTTT. Translating it yields CASVRTRFEPLHF.

This clone was found once. This chain links TRBV27 with TRBJ1-6; D is unresolved. Germline V gene data show CDR1 as MNHEY and CDR2 as SMNVEV (reference sequence). The CDR3 runs 13 residues. Trimming cost V 9 bases and J 3 bases, with 9 bases left between them. CDR3 sequence reads: CASQPDYNSPLHF. Written as DNA, the CDR3 is TGTGCCAGTCAACCGGACTATAATTCACCCCTCCACTTT.

This clone was detected once. The chain employs TRBV21-1 and TRBJ1-6. TRBV21-1 corresponds to a pseudogene. The CDR3 spans 17 residues. Written as DNA, the CDR3 is TGTGCCAGCAGCAAAGTGCGCCTCCGAAGGAGGAATTCACCCCTCCACTTT. Translated, it gives CASSKVRLRRRNSPLHF.

The rearrangement joins TRBV5-4 to TRBJ1-4; no firm D call. The CDR3 loop spans 15 amino acids. Trimming left V 4 bases short and J 7 bases short, with 17 bases between. CDR1 is SGHNT, CDR2 YYREEE, per germline (reference sequence). The CDR3 sequence: CASSADTLPFEKLFF. CDR3 nucleotide sequence: TGTGCCAGCAGCGCAGACACCCTCCCCTTTGAAAAACTGTTTTTT.

The rearrangement uses TRBV7-2 and TRBJ1-2; 7 nucleotides align to TRBD1. V trimming: 1 base; J trimming: 8 bases; junction bases outside the gene matches: 10. This CDR3 spans 15 amino acids. The V gene's germline CDR1 is SGHTA and CDR2 FQGNSA. In DNA form, the CDR3 reads TGTGCCAGCAGCTTAGGAGACAGGGTCCCGCGAGGCTACACCTTC. Its protein is CASSLGDRVPRGYTF.

For the CDR3, the DNA is TGCGCCAGCAGCCAACCGGAAGGACAGATGAACACTGAAGCTTTCTTT. Its protein product is CASSQPEGQMNTEAFF. V and J are TRBV4-1 and TRBJ1-1; D perhaps matches TRBD1 (6 bases). The germline V gene encodes CDR1 MGHRA and CDR2 YSYEKL. V lost 2 bases and J 0 bases, leaving 13 bases between the germline ends. The CDR3 has 16 amino acids.

V usage is TRBV5-6 and J usage is TRBJ2-7, with TRBD2 matching over 13 bases. The V gene end was trimmed by 0 bases and the J gene end by 10 bases; junction bases not matched to a gene: 13. The CDR3 has 17 amino acids. Per the germline V gene, CDR1 is SGHDT and CDR2 is YYEEEE. The CDR3 loop reads CASSLEVLAGGPGDQYF. In DNA, the CDR3 is TGTGCCAGCAGCTTGGAGGTACTAGCGGGAGGGCCGGGTGATCAGTACTTC. Full variable domain (missing parts from reference TRBV5-6 and TRBJ2-7): DAGVTQSPTHLIKTRGQQVTLRCSPKSGHDTVSWYQQALGQGPQFIFQYYEEEERQRGNFPDRFSGHQFPNYSSELNVNALLLGDSALYLCASSLEVLAGGPGDQYFGPGTRLTVT.

This clone has more than one count but fewer than ten. V and J are TRBV4-2 and TRBJ2-5, with 8 bases lining up with TRBD1. V shed 4 bases and J 4 bases; nucleotides not matched to a gene: 5. This CDR3 comprises 14 residues. Germline assignment: CDR1 LGHNA and CDR2 YNFKEQ. The CDR3: CASSPGQVGETQYF. In DNA, the CDR3 is TGTGCCAGCAGCCCGGGACAGGTCGGAGAGACCCAGTACTTC.

This clone came up a few times. The V gene is TRBV6-5, the J gene TRBJ1-3; no reliable D call. Trimming stripped 10 bases from V and 0 bases from J, with 4 bases between. The CDR3 loop spans 11 amino acids. Germline CDR1 MNHEY, CDR2 SVGAGI. CDR3 protein: CATHSGNTIYF. The CDR3 nucleotides read TGTGCCACCCACTCTGGAAACACCATATATTTT.

This chain uses TRBV29-1 with TRBJ1-1, with D perhaps TRBD1 (5 bases). Germline loops: CDR1 SQVTM, CDR2 ANQGSEA. The CDR3 is 14 amino acids. V lost 1 base to trimming and J lost 5 bases, with 14 bases between them. In DNA, the CDR3 is TGCAGCGTTGAAGGCGTCAGGGAAGGAACTGAAGCTTTCTTT. Translation gives CSVEGVREGTEAFF.

The CDR3 nucleotides read TGTGCCAGCTCAGTGGGACAGGGGGGGAACAATCAGCCCCAGCATTTT. This sequence encodes CASSVGQGGNNQPQHF. The V gene is TRBV18, the J gene TRBJ1-5; 11 nucleotides align to TRBD1. Germline V gives CDR1 KGHSH, CDR2 LQKENI. CDR3 length: 16 residues. J gave up 3 bases and V 5 bases, and 6 bases lay outside the gene matches.

The J gene is TRBJ2-1, the V gene TRBV28; D possibly matches TRBD1 or TRBD2 (5 bases each). This CDR3 contains 12 residues. Trimming shortened V by 4 bases and J by 8 bases, and 9 bases separated the two germline ends. Per germline, CDR1 MDHEN and CDR2 SYDVKM. CDR3 coding DNA: TGTGCCAGCAGTTCTAGAGGGGATGAGCAGTTCTTC. Translating gives CASSSRGDEQFF. The complete variable domain, with remaining parts taken from reference TRBV28 and TRBJ2-1, reads DVKVTQSSRYLVKRTGEKVFLECVQDMDHENMFWYRQDPGLGLRLIYFSYDVKMKEKGDIPEGYSVSREKKERFSLILESASTNQTSMYLCASSSRGDEQFFGPGTRLTVL.

The rearrangement uses TRBV7-2 and TRBJ2-5, with no clear D. This CDR3 comprises 12 residues. Germline assignment: CDR1 SGHTA and CDR2 FQGNSA. Trimming shortened V by 6 bases and J by 5 bases, and 10 bases separated the two germline ends. Written as DNA, the CDR3 is TGTGCCAGCAGTGCAGCCAAGGAGACCCAGTACTTC. Encoded protein: CASSAAKETQYF.

V and J are TRBV3-1 (or the pseudogene TRBV3-2) and TRBJ2-7; 8 nucleotides line up with TRBD2. V lost 0 bases to trimming and J lost 11 bases; unmatched junction nucleotides: 9. This CDR3 is built from 14 residues. Germline CDR1 LGHDT, CDR2 YNNKEL (reference sequence). The CDR3 DNA reads TGTGCCAGCAGCCAAGACGTATTTAAGCGGGAGAAGTACTTC. Translating gives CASSQDVFKREKYF.